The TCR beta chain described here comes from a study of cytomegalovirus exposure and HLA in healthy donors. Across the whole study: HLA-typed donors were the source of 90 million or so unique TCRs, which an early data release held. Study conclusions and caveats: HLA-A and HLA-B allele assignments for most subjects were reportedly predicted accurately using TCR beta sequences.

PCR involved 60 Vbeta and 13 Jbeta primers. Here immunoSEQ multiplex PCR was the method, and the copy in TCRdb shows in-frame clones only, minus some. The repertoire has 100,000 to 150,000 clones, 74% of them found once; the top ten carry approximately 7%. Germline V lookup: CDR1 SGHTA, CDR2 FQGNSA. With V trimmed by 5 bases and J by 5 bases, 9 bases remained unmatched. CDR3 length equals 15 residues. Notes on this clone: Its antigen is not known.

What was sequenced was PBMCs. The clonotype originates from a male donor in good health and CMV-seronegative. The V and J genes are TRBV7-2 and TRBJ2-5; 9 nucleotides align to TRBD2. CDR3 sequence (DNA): TGTGCCAGCAGCCCAATTAGCGGGAGCGGGGAGACCCAGTACTTC. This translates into CASSPISGSGETQYF.